The 3 T cell receptor gamma chains reported below all come from one sample, sequenced in a study of γδ T cells in repeated Plasmodium falciparum infection (dated by TCRdb to the early 2020s). Library prep was done by multiplex PCR. Sequencing was performed on an Illumina MiSeq. TCRdb reprocessed the public data with the CATT caller; entries with the same nucleotide sequence were combined afterwards. The sample records some 32,000 gamma-chain clones, about 1.5% of which are singletons. The ten largest clones take up roughly a fifth of the sample. Vgamma9/Vdelta2+ and Vdelta2-negative gammadelta T cell populations were flow-sorted from peripheral blood mononuclear cells for bulk TCR repertoire analysis. Material: gamma-delta T cells from blood. These receptors were collected from a pool of human donors (malaria-infected and uninfected, not separated).

About this clone itself: TCRdb's entry gives the protein of a much larger clone, which mismatches this DNA's translation at residue 9, likely from a read error; the protein reported here is translated from the DNA. The V gene reported is TRGV2; the J gene is uncalled. In germline, CDR1 is EGSNGY, CDR2 YDSYNSKV. The CDR3 totals 11 residues. The CDR3 DNA reads TGTGCCACCTGGGACGGGCCTTGGAGACTCTTT. Amino acids: CATWDGPWRLF.

At least ten counts were recorded for this clone. The protein in TCRdb stems from a much larger clone and differs at residue 11 from this DNA's translation, likely a read error; here the protein is translated from the DNA. The genes are TRGV5 and TRGJ1 or TRGJ2. Germline V gives CDR1 VINAFY, CDR2 YDVSNSKD. This CDR3 spans 13 amino acids. CDR3 nucleotides: TGTGCCACCTGGACCCACCGGTATTATAAGGAACTCTTT. This sequence encodes CATWTHRYYKELF.

This clone was counted many times. TCRdb's entry gives the protein of a much larger clone, which mismatches this DNA's translation at residue 8, likely from a read error; the protein reported here is translated from the DNA. V and J are TRGV9 and TRGJ1 or TRGJ2. Because TCRdb records no J gene, it was assigned here through a match of the DNA to germline. V was pared by 2 bases and J by 6 bases, with 7 bases of the junction left unmatched. This CDR3 is 13 amino acids long. Germline lookup yields CDR1 GITISATS and CDR2 ISYDGTV (reference sequence). CDR3 residues: CALWEAPIYKKLF. The CDR3 region has the DNA TGTGCCTTGTGGGAGGCGCCCATTTATAAGAAACTCTTT.